These 21 T cell receptor beta chains were sequenced from one sample in a study of OX40 agonist ivuxolimab in advanced cancers. The library was made by the immunoSEQ multiplex PCR assay. Held by TCRdb, this immuneACCESS table contains in-frame sequences only and omits some clones. Under half of the omission traces to an unresolved V gene where checked; the cause of the rest is unknown. The sample table lists 60,000 to 65,000 clones, 75% to 90% of them with a count of one. More than 10% of the sample rests with the top ten. The sequenced sample was CD4+ or CD8+ T cells sorted from blood, obtained in a trial of the OX40 agonist ivuxolimab. These TCRs come from an adult with an advanced solid tumor such as melanoma, head and neck, liver or kidney cancer.

The genes are TRBV6-1 and TRBJ2-7; weak D call: TRBD1 (5 bases). The CDR3 has 13 amino acids. Between the trimmed V and J ends, which lost 8 bases and 0 bases, there was a span of 11 bases. Germline CDR1 MNHNS, CDR2 SASEGT. CDR3: CASLKGDSYEQYF. CDR3 in DNA: TGTGCCAGCTTAAAAGGGGACTCCTACGAGCAGTACTTC.

The gene calls are TRBV18 and TRBJ2-5, with 7 bases matching TRBD1. Losses at the gene ends were 6 bases for V and 4 bases for J; bases not matched to a gene: 11. The germline V gene encodes CDR1 KGHSH and CDR2 LQKENI. The CDR3 length is 15 residues. The CDR3, as DNA: TGTGCCAGCTCGTCGACAGGGAGCCGGGGAGAGACCCAGTACTTC. Translating it yields CASSSTGSRGETQYF.

This clone was seen a single time. The V and J genes are TRBV5-6 and TRBJ2-5; a weak D match, TRBD2 (5 bases). Germline values: CDR1 SGHDT, CDR2 YYEEEE. V lost 5 bases to trimming and J lost 5 bases, with 16 bases between them. CDR3 length: 14 amino acids. The CDR3 DNA is TGTGCCAGCAGTCCGGCCCGGGGTGGGGAGACCCAGTACTTC. Its protein is CASSPARGGETQYF.

The chain links TRBV5-5 to TRBJ1-1; 7 positions agree with TRBD1. This CDR3 has 13 residues. The V segment lost 4 bases and the J segment 5 bases; nucleotides outside the gene matches: 5. CDR1 is SGHKS and CDR2 is YYEKEE in the germline V gene (reference sequence). The CDR3, as DNA: TGTGCCAGCAGCCTTACAGGGGTTACTGAAGCTTTCTTT. It encodes CASSLTGVTEAFF.

The chain is built from TRBV2 and TRBJ2-6; D gene ambiguous. The CDR3 covers 12 residues. Germline CDR1 SNHLY, CDR2 FYNNEI. Trimming took off 7 bases at V and 6 bases at J, with 7 bases between the two ends. The CDR3 coding sequence is TGTGCCAGCAAGGTGGAGGCCAACGTCCTGACTTTC. Its translation is CASKVEANVLTF.

J is TRBJ1-1 and V is TRBV4-2; 7 positions agree with TRBD1. The germline V gene has CDR1 LGHNA and CDR2 YNFKEQ. This CDR3 spans 16 amino acids. J was trimmed by 4 bases and V by 1 base; bases with no gene match: 9. Written as DNA, the CDR3 is TGTGCCAGCAGCCAAGGGGTCGGGGACAGAGCCACTGAAGCTTTCTTT. This sequence encodes CASSQGVGDRATEAFF.

The chain couples TRBV27 to TRBJ1-2; 11 bases line up with TRBD1. CDR3 length: 16 residues. Unmatched junction bases numbered 13, after V lost 5 bases and J lost 8 bases. Germline V gene sequence: CDR1 MNHEY, CDR2 SMNVEV (reference sequence). The CDR3 DNA is TGTGCCAGCAGTCGGACAGGGGGCCTCTATTCGGGGGGCTACACCTTC. It specifies CASSRTGGLYSGGYTF.

V is TRBV10-1 and J is TRBJ1-4, with D maybe TRBD1 (6 bases). The ends were cut back, 4 bases at V and 8 bases at J, with 14 bases in the middle. There are 14 residues in the CDR3. Per the germline V gene, CDR1 is WNHNN and CDR2 is SYGVQD (reference sequence). The CDR3 DNA is TGCGCCAGCAGTGGGGGGGGCGCGGACGAAAAACTGTTTTTT. Amino acid sequence: CASSGGGADEKLFF.

The J gene is TRBJ2-7, the V gene TRBV10-3; maybe TRBD1 (6 bases). This CDR3 comprises 15 residues. V was cut by 0 bases and J by 6 bases, with 15 bases left in between. Per the germline V gene, CDR1 is ENHRY and CDR2 is SYGVKD. DNA of the CDR3: TGTGCCATCAGTGAGTCTACAGGGTCAGGTCGCGAGCAGTACTTC. Translated, it gives CAISESTGSGREQYF.

In this sample, this clone turned up once. The genes are TRBV7-9 and TRBJ1-1; D remains unclear. The CDR3 sequence is 13 residues long. Looked up from germline, CDR1 is SEHNR and CDR2 is FQNEAQ (reference sequence). V shed 3 bases and J shed 3 bases, with 8 bases lying between them. The CDR3 DNA is TGTGCCAGCAGCTTTACCACCGACACTGAAGCTTTCTTT. Its protein product is CASSFTTDTEAFF.

The chain links TRBV6-5 to TRBJ2-1; possible D gene TRBD2, 5 bases. V was clipped by 2 bases and J by 8 bases, with 10 bases between them. The length of the CDR3 is 13 residues. Per germline, CDR1 MNHEY and CDR2 SVGAGI. The DNA for the CDR3 is TGTGCCAGCAGTTACGCCCCCGGGGATGAGCAGTTCTTC. Protein product: CASSYAPGDEQFF.

This rearrangement joins TRBV23-1 to TRBJ2-7; tentative D call: TRBD2 (6 bases). TRBV23-1 falls under the ORF class, with uncertain function. The ends were cut back, 3 bases at V and 4 bases at J, with 16 bases in the middle. The CDR3 totals 15 residues. CDR3 residues: CASSQPGLPVYEQYF. In DNA form, the CDR3 reads TGCGCCAGCAGTCAGCCGGGACTGCCTGTTTACGAGCAGTACTTC.

The rearrangement links TRBV5-1 to TRBJ2-2; unclear D gene. Trimming stripped 6 bases from V and 0 bases from J, with 9 bases between. This CDR3 is 14 amino acids long. CDR1 and CDR2 from the germline V gene are SGHRS and YFSETQ. This CDR3 reads CASTETPNTGELFF. The CDR3 bases are TGCGCCAGCACAGAGACACCGAACACCGGGGAGCTGTTTTTT.

This clone was counted a few times. The genes are TRBV20-1 and TRBJ1-1; the D is unclear. Germline V gives CDR1 DFQATT, CDR2 SNEGSKA (reference sequence). V shed 5 bases and J shed 3 bases, with 7 bases lying between them. The CDR3 loop spans 11 amino acids. The CDR3: CSALVYTEAFF. CDR3 coding DNA: TGCAGTGCTCTTGTTTACACTGAAGCTTTCTTT.

This clone was seen a single time. The chain employs TRBV4-2 and TRBJ2-2; 11 bases are shared with TRBD2. Trimming cost V 4 bases and J 6 bases; bases outside gene matches: 7. The CDR3 runs to 16 residues. Germline values: CDR1 LGHNA, CDR2 YNFKEQ. CDR3 amino acids: CASSRLTSGVAGELFF. In DNA, the CDR3 is TGTGCCAGCAGCCGTCTGACTAGCGGGGTGGCCGGGGAGCTGTTTTTT.

V is TRBV19 and J is TRBJ2-5; weak D call: TRBD2 (6 bases). Germline CDR1 LNHDA, CDR2 SQIVND (reference sequence). The CDR3 totals 16 residues. The ends were cut back, 1 base at V and 1 base at J, with 13 bases in the middle. CDR3: CASSIGGSGPQETQYF. The DNA for the CDR3 is TGTGCCAGTAGTATAGGAGGTAGCGGCCCCCAAGAGACCCAGTACTTC. Together with reference TRBV19 and TRBJ2-5, the CDR3 gives the full variable domain: DGGITQSPKYLFRKEGQNVTLSCEQNLNHDAMYWYRQDPGQGLRLIYYSQIVNDFQKGDIAEGYSVSREKKESFPLTVTSAQKNPTAFYLCASSIGGSGPQETQYFGPGTRLLVL.

The rearrangement links TRBV29-1 to TRBJ1-1, with 8 bases identical to TRBD1. After removal of 6 bases from V and 5 bases from J, the junction contained 8 bases not matched to a gene. There are 13 residues in the CDR3. The germline CDR1 and CDR2 sequences are SQVTM and ANQGSEA. CDR3 DNA: TGCAGCGTCCGGACAGGGAGAGTTACTGAAGCTTTCTTT. It encodes CSVRTGRVTEAFF. Together with reference TRBV29-1 and TRBJ1-1, the CDR3 gives the full variable domain: SAVISQKPSRDICQRGTSLTIQCQVDSQVTMMFWYRQQPGQSLTLIATANQGSEATYESGFVIDKFPISRPNLTFSTLTVSNMSPEDSSIYLCSVRTGRVTEAFFGQGTRLTVV.

The sample holds one count of this clone. This chain uses TRBV6-6 with TRBJ1-4, with D tentatively TRBD1 (5 bases). The germline V gene has CDR1 MNHNY and CDR2 SVGAGI (reference sequence). V shed 9 bases and J shed 7 bases, with 15 bases lying between them. The CDR3 is 13 amino acids. In DNA form, the CDR3 reads TGTGCCAGTACAGGTCCCTCGGGTGAAAAACTGTTTTTT. Its translation: CASTGPSGEKLFF.

J is TRBJ2-7 and V is TRBV25-1, with TRBD1 matching over 9 bases. CDR3 length equals 13 residues. Germline CDR1 is MGHDK and CDR2 is SYGVNS. Trimming took 3 bases from V and 6 from J; bases not matched to a gene: 3. CDR3 amino acids: CASSEGQGFEQYF. CDR3 DNA: TGTGCCAGCAGTGAGGGACAGGGATTCGAGCAGTACTTC.

The chain links TRBV7-9 to TRBJ1-1; D call uncertain. Germline CDR1 SEHNR, CDR2 FQNEAQ (reference sequence). Trimming pared 5 bases from V and 4 bases from J, leaving 5 bases between. The CDR3 extends over 11 amino acids. This chain's CDR3 is CASSQFTEAFF. The CDR3 DNA sequence: TGTGCCAGCAGCCAATTCACTGAAGCTTTCTTT.

J is TRBJ1-1 and V is TRBV5-1; 9 bases align to TRBD1. This CDR3 contains 14 residues. Germline CDR1 SGHRS, CDR2 YFSETQ. V gave up 7 bases and J gave up 3 bases; unmatched junction bases: 7. In nucleotides, the CDR3 is TGCGCCAGCCGAAAATGGGACAGGGACACTGAAGCTTTCTTT. Translating it yields CASRKWDRDTEAFF.